The 30 T cell receptor beta chains in this list originate from one sample, sequenced in a study of spatial heterogeneity in lung cancer. Sample time point: sample taken at primary tumor resection. Study-wide points: Counts that tracked tumor mutation counts were those of expanded intratumoral alpha and beta TCRs.

TCRdb itself ran the 5' RACE reads through MiXCR, one entry per CDR3 protein. The table lists about 5,700 distinct CDR3 sequences, 13% of them singletons. These receptors have no identified antigens. Material: lung tumor tissue, obtained at surgery. Receptor source: a female donor with early-stage non-small cell lung cancer.

In its sample, this clonotype is medium-sized. The chain recombines TRBV12-3 or TRBV12-4 with TRBJ2-5; 9 bases match TRBD1. V shed 6 bases and J 6 bases; nucleotides not matched to a gene: 14. The CDR3 consists of 16 residues. The CDR3 spells CASSPDRGTGPKTQYF. CDR3 nucleotides: TGTGCCAGCAGCCCCGACAGAGGGACAGGGCCGAAGACCCAGTACTTC.

This clonotype is medium-sized (0.01 to 0.1%) in the sample. The rearrangement joins TRBV7-9 to TRBJ1-2, with D possibly being TRBD1 (5 bases). The germline V and J ends were trimmed by 1 base and 6 bases, with 12 bases remaining between them. Germline values: CDR1 SEHNR, CDR2 FQNEAQ (reference sequence). This CDR3 has 14 residues. The CDR3 is CASSLGTPDDGYTF. CDR3 nucleotides: TGTGCCAGCAGCTTAGGGACACCCGACGATGGCTACACCTTC.

This clonotype is medium-sized by share. This chain connects TRBV4-1 to TRBJ2-5; TRBD1 is a possible D gene (5 bases). The CDR3 has 15 amino acids. CDR1 is MGHRA, CDR2 YSYEKL, per germline. The V and J ends lost 0 bases and 1 base respectively, with 9 bases between them. In DNA form, the CDR3 reads TGCGCCAGCAGCCAAGACCAGGGAACCCAAGAGACCCAGTACTTC. Translating gives CASSQDQGTQETQYF.

J is TRBJ2-1 and V is TRBV10-3, with TRBD1 identical over 9 bases. This CDR3 comprises 15 residues. Looked up from germline, CDR1 is ENHRY and CDR2 is SYGVKD. This CDR3 is CVISEVTGGKNEQFF. The CDR3, as DNA: TGTGTCATTAGTGAGGTCACAGGGGGCAAGAATGAGCAGTTCTTC.

At least ten counts were recorded for this clonotype. This rearrangement joins TRBV27 to TRBJ1-5; D remains ambiguous. The CDR3 has 15 amino acids. V was trimmed by 1 base and J by 5 bases, leaving 12 bases between them. Germline V gene data show CDR1 as MNHEY and CDR2 as SMNVEV (reference sequence). This CDR3 reads CASSLFGGSDQPQHF. The CDR3 nucleotides are TGTGCCAGCAGTTTATTTGGAGGGAGCGATCAGCCCCAGCATTTT.

This clonotype is medium-sized in the sample. The V and J genes are TRBV27 and TRBJ2-3; D gene uncertain. The CDR3 is made up of 13 amino acids. CDR1 and CDR2 from the germline V gene are MNHEY and SMNVEV (reference sequence). Trimming stripped 7 bases from V and 0 bases from J, with 8 bases between. The CDR3 bases are TGTGCCAGCACCGCGACTAGCACAGATACGCAGTATTTT. Protein sequence: CASTATSTDTQYF.

This clonotype is deemed medium-sized. The J gene is TRBJ2-3, the V gene TRBV23-1; tentative D call: TRBD2 (6 bases). TRBV23-1 is designated an ORF whose function remains uncertain. V was clipped by 7 bases and J by 7 bases, with 15 bases between them. There are 13 residues in the CDR3. This CDR3 is CASKLGLTNTQYF. The CDR3 DNA follows: TGCGCCAGCAAATTGGGACTTACCAATACGCAGTATTTT.

By share of the sample, this clonotype is medium-sized. DNA of the CDR3: TGTGCCAGCAGCTTAGCGAGTGGAGCAGTTTATGGCTACACCTTC. Protein: CASSLASGAVYGYTF. V gene TRBV11-1 combines with J gene TRBJ1-2; D is unresolved. Trimming cost V 0 bases and J 5 bases, with 13 bases left between them. The CDR3 sequence is 15 residues long. Germline V gene data show CDR1 as SGHAT and CDR2 as FQDESV (reference sequence). Filled out from reference TRBV11-1 and TRBJ1-2, the complete variable domain reads EAEVAQSPRYKITEKSQAVAFWCDPISGHATLYWYRQILGQGPELLVQFQDESVVDDSQLPKDRFSAERLKGVDSTLKIQPAELGDSAMYLCASSLASGAVYGYTFGSGTRLTVV.

This clonotype is medium-sized in the sample. V and J are TRBV5-1 and TRBJ2-1; D is perhaps TRBD2 (5 bases). This CDR3 has 16 residues. Trimming shortened V by 0 bases and J by 1 base, and 11 bases separated the two germline ends. In germline, CDR1 is SGHRS, CDR2 YFSETQ. DNA of the CDR3: TGCGCCAGCAGCTTGGCTAGCATCTATTCCTACAATGAGCAGTTCTTC. Protein sequence: CASSLASIYSYNEQFF.

This clonotype is medium-sized within its sample. This sequence joins TRBV7-2 and TRBJ2-1, with 7 positions matching TRBD2. This CDR3 has 15 residues. Germline V gives CDR1 SGHTA, CDR2 FQGNSA. V lost 1 base, J lost 3 bases, and 3 bases stayed unmatched. Written as DNA, the CDR3 is TGTGCCAGCAGCTTAGGCCCTAGCGGCTACAATGAGCAGTTCTTC. This encodes CASSLGPSGYNEQFF.

This clonotype is labeled as medium-sized (0.01 to 0.1%). The rearrangement joins TRBV7-9 to TRBJ2-7; 9 bases are a match to TRBD2. Unmatched junction bases numbered 4, after V lost 5 bases and J lost 2 bases. Germline CDR1 and CDR2: SEHNR and FQNEAQ (reference sequence). There are 14 residues in the CDR3. CDR3: CASSRTSVPYEQYF. The CDR3 coding sequence is TGTGCCAGCAGCCGGACTAGCGTTCCCTACGAGCAGTACTTC. Full variable domain (remainder filled in from reference TRBV7-9 and TRBJ2-7): DTGVSQNPRHKITKRGQNVTFRCDPISEHNRLYWYRQTLGQGPEFLTYFQNEAQLEKSRLLSDRFSAERPKGSFSTLEIQRTEQGDSAMYLCASSRTSVPYEQYFGPGTRLTVT.

This clonotype showed up many times. The gene calls are TRBV3-1 and TRBJ1-5, with D uncertain. The CDR3 contains 13 residues. CDR1 and CDR2 (germline): LGHDT, YNNKEL (reference sequence). V shed 4 bases and J shed 2 bases, with 6 bases lying between them. The CDR3 nucleotides read TGTGCCAGCAGCCGAGTTGGCAATCAGCCCCAGCATTTT. It translates to CASSRVGNQPQHF.

Ten or more counts support this clonotype. J is TRBJ1-4 and V is TRBV2, with TRBD1 matching 7 bases. Germline V gene data show CDR1 as SNHLY and CDR2 as FYNNEI. J was trimmed by 8 bases and V by 8 bases; bases with no gene match: 8. The CDR3 covers 13 residues. The DNA of the CDR3 is TGTGCCAGCTTCCGGGACAGAAGGGAAAAACTGTTTTTT. This translates into CASFRDRREKLFF. The variable domain in full, with the rest retrieved from reference TRBV2 and TRBJ1-4, is EPEVTQTPSHQVTQMGQEVILRCVPISNHLYFYWYRQILGQKVEFLVSFYNNEISEKSEIFDDQFSVERPDGSNFTLKIRSTKLEDSAMYFCASFRDRREKLFFGSGTQLSVL.

This clonotype is categorized as medium-sized. V gene TRBV6-2 or TRBV6-3 combines with J gene TRBJ1-1, with TRBD1 matching 8 bases. V gave up 7 bases and J gave up 4 bases; unmatched junction bases: 8. Germline CDR1 reads MNHEY; CDR2 reads SVGEGT. The CDR3 runs 14 residues. CDR3 DNA sequence: TGTGCCAGCAACGGGCGACAGGGGAGCACTGAAGCTTTCTTT. As protein: CASNGRQGSTEAFF.

In this sample, this clonotype is medium-sized (0.01 to 0.1%). The chain carries TRBV12-3 or TRBV12-4 and TRBJ1-1; a weak D match, TRBD1 (5 bases). With 1 base removed from V and 0 bases from J, the gap between germline ends came to 9 bases. CDR3 length: 15 residues. In nucleotides, the CDR3 is TGTGCCAGCAGTTTAGGTCGGGGGATGAACACTGAAGCTTTCTTT. This codes for CASSLGRGMNTEAFF.

Many counts were recorded for this clonotype. J is TRBJ2-3 and V is TRBV27; D is unclear. The germline V gene encodes CDR1 MNHEY and CDR2 SMNVEV (reference sequence). Trimming took off 0 bases at V and 2 bases at J, with 6 bases between the two ends. This CDR3 contains 14 residues. The CDR3 loop is CASSLSRNTDTQYF. The CDR3 DNA follows: TGTGCCAGCAGTTTATCGCGGAACACAGATACGCAGTATTTT.

In its sample, this clonotype is medium-sized. This rearrangement joins TRBV9 to TRBJ2-3; no reliable D call. The CDR3 sequence is 15 residues long. Per the germline V gene, CDR1 is SGDLS and CDR2 is YYNGEE. V gave up 0 bases and J gave up 1 base, with 9 bases separating them. CDR3 nucleotide sequence: TGTGCCAGCAGCGTAGGACTTGCGGGCACAGATACGCAGTATTTT. Protein: CASSVGLAGTDTQYF.

Relative to its sample, this clonotype is medium-sized. The V and J genes are TRBV3-1 and TRBJ2-5, with TRBD2 matching over 9 bases. V lost 5 bases, J lost 7 bases, and 8 bases stayed unmatched. CDR1 is LGHDT and CDR2 is YNNKEL in the germline V gene (reference sequence). The length of the CDR3 is 14 residues. CDR3: CASSVLAGVGTQYF. As DNA, the CDR3 is TGTGCCAGCAGCGTTTTAGCGGGAGTCGGGACCCAGTACTTC.

This clonotype showed up many times. The V call is TRBV29-1, the J call TRBJ1-2; no clear D. The V end lost 1 base, the J end lost 6 bases, and 15 bases lay between the germline ends. The CDR3 runs 14 residues. The germline gives CDR1 SQVTM, CDR2 ANQGSEA. The CDR3, as DNA: TGCAGCGTTGAAGTTTCGGGGTTAATGGATGGCTACACCTTC. Translation gives CSVEVSGLMDGYTF.

This clonotype is labeled medium-sized (0.01 to 0.1%). The genes are TRBV5-4 and TRBJ2-1; 8 positions agree with TRBD2. J gave up 10 bases and V 2 bases, and 14 bases lay outside the gene matches. This CDR3 is 16 amino acids long. Germline CDR1 and CDR2: SGHNT and YYREEE (reference sequence). CDR3 coding DNA: TGTGCCAGCAGCTTCCCCAGCGGGAGATCGGCTAGGGAGCAGTTCTTC. It is translated as CASSFPSGRSAREQFF. Full variable domain (missing parts from reference TRBV5-4 and TRBJ2-1): ETGVTQSPTHLIKTRGQQVTLRCSSQSGHNTVSWYQQALGQGPQFIFQYYREEENGRGNFPPRFSGLQFPNYSSELNVNALELDDSALYLCASSFPSGRSAREQFFGPGTRLTVL.

This clonotype was recorded many times. The chain combines TRBV7-2 with TRBJ2-1; D unclear. This CDR3 has 11 amino acids. The V gene lost 5 bases and the J gene lost 10 bases, with 9 bases spanning the gap. Per germline, CDR1 SGHTA and CDR2 FQGNSA. CDR3: CASSPREEQFF. DNA for the CDR3: TGTGCCAGCAGCCCCCGCGAAGAGCAGTTCTTC.

The gene calls are TRBV29-1 and TRBJ1-1, with no clear D. Germline V CDR1 and CDR2: SQVTM, ANQGSEA. V shed 1 base and J shed 11 bases, with 11 bases lying between them. This CDR3 is 11 amino acids long. The CDR3 sequence: CSVEGLPGAFF. CDR3 DNA sequence: TGCAGCGTTGAAGGCCTCCCGGGGGCTTTCTTT.

In its sample, this clonotype is medium-sized. The chain carries TRBV2 and TRBJ2-2; TRBD2 aligns across 11 bases. CDR1 and CDR2 (germline): SNHLY, FYNNEI. V dropped 2 bases and J dropped 7; count of bases not matched to a gene: 3. The CDR3 loop spans 15 amino acids. CDR3 residues: CASSENSGRGGELFF. For the CDR3, the DNA is TGTGCCAGCAGTGAAAATAGCGGGAGGGGCGGGGAGCTGTTTTTT.

This clonotype was counted many times. V usage is TRBV7-2 and J usage is TRBJ2-3; no clear D gene. The V gene lost 1 base and the J gene lost 3 bases, with 11 bases spanning the gap. The CDR3 totals 15 residues. The germline V gene encodes CDR1 SGHTA and CDR2 FQGNSA. The CDR3 is CASSLVAVSTDTQYF. The CDR3 nucleotides read TGTGCCAGCAGCTTAGTCGCCGTTTCGACAGATACGCAGTATTTT. Looking up the rest from reference TRBV7-2 and TRBJ2-3 gives the full variable domain: GAGVSQSPSNKVTEKGKDVELRCDPISGHTALYWYRQSLGQGLEFLIYFQGNSAPDKSGLPSDRFSAERTGGSVSTLTIQRTQQEDSAVYLCASSLVAVSTDTQYFGPGTRLTVL.

This clonotype ranks as medium-sized. This chain connects TRBV20-1 to TRBJ2-2, with 11 bases matching TRBD2. Trimming cost V 5 bases and J 6 bases; bases outside gene matches: 5. The CDR3 is made up of 14 amino acids. The germline V gene has CDR1 DFQATT and CDR2 SNEGSKA (reference sequence). The CDR3 is CSARSGRASGELFF. CDR3 DNA sequence: TGCAGTGCTCGTAGCGGGAGGGCCTCCGGGGAGCTGTTTTTT.

The chain combines TRBV5-4 with TRBJ1-4, with D uncertain. The CDR3 has 15 amino acids. V lost 3 bases and J lost 0, with 9 bases in between. CDR1 is SGHNT and CDR2 is YYREEE in the germline V gene (reference sequence). The CDR3 nucleotides are TGTGCCAGCAGCTCCGCAAGCTCAACTAATGAAAAACTGTTTTTT. Encoded protein: CASSSASSTNEKLFF.

This clonotype was counted many times. The rearrangement links TRBV12-3 or TRBV12-4 to TRBJ2-2; tentative D call: TRBD2 (5 bases). This CDR3 has 13 amino acids. The germline V and J ends were trimmed by 8 bases and 1 base, with 8 bases remaining between them. The CDR3 DNA is TGTGCCAGCCGAGCGGTGAACACCGGGGAGCTGTTTTTT. Translated, it gives CASRAVNTGELFF.

In its sample, this clonotype is medium-sized. V gene TRBV23-1 combines with J gene TRBJ2-5, with 11 bases identical to TRBD1. TRBV23-1 is sorted into the ORF group, with uncertain function. CDR3 size: 15 residues. J gave up 3 bases and V 3 bases, and 3 bases lay outside the gene matches. CDR3: CASSHRDRGEETQYF. As DNA, the CDR3 is TGCGCCAGCAGTCACCGGGACAGGGGGGAAGAGACCCAGTACTTC.

This clonotype is termed medium-sized (0.01 to 0.1%). The rearrangement links TRBV28 to TRBJ2-7, with D uncertain. V lost 7 bases and J 0 bases, leaving 16 bases between the germline ends. This CDR3 comprises 15 residues. CDR1 is MDHEN, CDR2 SYDVKM, per germline. CDR3 DNA: TGTGCCAGCACCTTGGGCAGGTCGAGCTCCTACGAGCAGTACTTC. Amino acid sequence: CASTLGRSSSYEQYF.

This clonotype ranks as medium-sized. The chain is built from TRBV6-2 or TRBV6-3 and TRBJ2-1; TRBD2 agrees at 12 bases. The CDR3 is 14 amino acids. Trimming took 6 bases from V and 7 from J; bases not matched to a gene: 4. The germline CDR1 and CDR2 sequences are MNHEY and SVGEGT. The CDR3 nucleotides are TGTGCCAGCAGACTAGCGGGAGGTATGAATGAGCAGTTCTTC. It encodes CASRLAGGMNEQFF.